The clone carrying this T cell receptor (beta chain) occurred many times. The antigen is unknown. The source of the sample is a study of breast tumors, draining lymph nodes, adjacent tissues. Points from the study as a whole: Luminal-like breast cancer showed significantly greater tumor-nontumor repertoire similarity than basal-like breast cancer did. Data fit most tumor T cells coming from lymph node, expanding in tumor. Compared with lymph nodes, tumors were less diverse; compared with nontumor tissue, more. That most tumor T cells come from lymph nodes remained unproven.

Germline V gene data show CDR1 as ENHRY and CDR2 as SYGVKD. This CDR3 is built from 15 residues. Trimming shortened V by 3 bases and J by 6 bases, and 17 bases separated the two germline ends. Axillary draining lymph nodes of breast cancer patients supplied the node samples. TCRdb re-called the multiplex PCR reads with MiXCR, one entry per CDR3 protein. Here the sample spans about 140,000 distinct CDR3 sequences, 32% being singletons. The chain joins TRBV10-3 to TRBJ1-2; tentative D call: TRBD1 (6 bases). The source material was axillary lymph node tissue. The receptor was derived from a female donor with breast cancer. Some clones in this sample may be carry-over from other donors' samples. CDR3 loop: CAISDRTDSTDGYTF. Here the CDR3 DNA reads TGTGCCATCAGTGATCGGACAGACTCCACCGATGGCTACACCTTC.